These 7 T cell receptor beta chains originate from one sample sequenced in a study of OX40 agonist ivuxolimab in advanced cancers. Sequenced by immunoSEQ multiplex PCR; TCRdb stores in-frame clones only, minus some. The table lists tens of thousands of clones, around 93% of them singletons. Sequences were derived from CD4+ or CD8+ T cells sorted from blood, sampled in a trial of the OX40 agonist ivuxolimab. Receptors originate from an adult with an advanced solid tumor such as melanoma, head and neck, liver or kidney cancer.

CDR3 coding DNA: TGTGCCAGCAGCGTAGACGGACGGGCCCAGGAGCTGTTTTTT. This sequence encodes CASSVDGRAQELFF. This sequence joins TRBV9 and TRBJ2-2, with D uncertain. V lost 0 bases, J lost 10 bases, and 13 bases lay in between. The CDR3 totals 14 residues. CDR1 and CDR2 from the germline V gene are SGDLS and YYNGEE. Filled out from reference TRBV9 and TRBJ2-2, the complete variable domain reads DSGVTQTPKHLITATGQRVTLRCSPRSGDLSVYWYQQSLDQGLQFLIQYYNGEERAKGNILERFSAQQFPDLHSELNLSSLELGDSALYFCASSVDGRAQELFFGEGSRLTVL.

The chain joins TRBV7-8 to TRBJ2-5; unclear D gene. CDR1 SGHVS and CDR2 FQNEAQ come from the germline V gene. The CDR3 has 14 residues. V was pared by 5 bases and J by 5 bases, with 15 bases between. The CDR3 protein is CASSVTGSEETQYF. The CDR3 DNA is TGTGCCAGCAGCGTAACGGGCTCAGAGGAGACCCAGTACTTC. The full variable domain, in which reference TRBV7-8 and TRBJ2-5 provide the parts outside the CDR3, is GAGVSQSPRYKVAKRGQDVALRCDPISGHVSLFWYQQALGQGPEFLTYFQNEAQLDKSGLPSDRFFAERPEGSVSTLKIQRTQQEDSAVYLCASSVTGSEETQYFGPGTRLLVL.

The chain carries TRBV9 and TRBJ2-3; 9 bases match TRBD2. Germline CDR1 SGDLS, CDR2 YYNGEE. The CDR3 sequence is 16 residues long. The V segment lost 4 bases and the J segment 2 bases; nucleotides outside the gene matches: 8. CDR3 sequence: CASSSLAGYVTDTQYF. The CDR3 DNA reads as TGTGCCAGCAGCTCGCTAGCGGGATACGTCACAGATACGCAGTATTTT.

Here the CDR3 DNA reads TGTGCCAGCAGTAACCTTGGACTAGCGTTGGGTGAGCAGTTCTTC. It is translated as CASSNLGLALGEQFF. The J gene is TRBJ2-1, the V gene TRBV25-1; 9 bases match TRBD2. V gave up 5 bases and J gave up 9 bases; unmatched junction bases: 11. The CDR3 runs 15 residues. The V gene's germline CDR1 is MGHDK and CDR2 SYGVNS.

The chain joins TRBV9 to TRBJ2-3; D is ambiguous. The CDR3 extends over 15 amino acids. Trimming pared 0 bases from V and 0 bases from J, leaving 8 bases between. CDR1 is SGDLS, CDR2 YYNGEE, per germline. The CDR3 here is CASSVGAGSTDTQYF. CDR3 sequence (DNA): TGTGCCAGCAGCGTAGGGGCAGGAAGCACAGATACGCAGTATTTT.

The chain employs TRBV7-3 and TRBJ2-3; 12 bases match TRBD2. J lost 3 bases, V lost 3 bases, and 1 base had no gene match. Germline-derived CDR1 and CDR2 are SGHTA and FQGTGA. This CDR3 has 15 amino acids. The CDR3 here is CASSFGTSGTDTQYF. The CDR3 nucleotides read TGTGCCAGCAGCTTCGGGACTAGCGGGACAGATACGCAGTATTTT.

The genes are TRBV19 and TRBJ1-2; D might be TRBD1 (5 bases). The germline V gene encodes CDR1 LNHDA and CDR2 SQIVND (reference sequence). The CDR3 length is 13 residues. The V gene lost 7 bases and the J gene lost 4 bases, with 13 bases spanning the gap. CDR3 bases: TGTGCCAGTACCCCGGGCGGGGCCTATGGCTACACCTTC. This translates into CASTPGGAYGYTF.